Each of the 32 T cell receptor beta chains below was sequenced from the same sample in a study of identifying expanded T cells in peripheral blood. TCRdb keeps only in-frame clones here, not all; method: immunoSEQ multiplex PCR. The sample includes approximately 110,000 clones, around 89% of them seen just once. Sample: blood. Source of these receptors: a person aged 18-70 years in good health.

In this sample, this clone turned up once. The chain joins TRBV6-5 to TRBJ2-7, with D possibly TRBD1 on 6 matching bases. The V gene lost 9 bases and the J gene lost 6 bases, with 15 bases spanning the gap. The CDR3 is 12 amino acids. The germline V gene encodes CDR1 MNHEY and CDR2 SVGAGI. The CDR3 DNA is TGTGCCAGTTCTATGACAGGTTCCGAGCAGTACTTC. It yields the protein CASSMTGSEQYF.

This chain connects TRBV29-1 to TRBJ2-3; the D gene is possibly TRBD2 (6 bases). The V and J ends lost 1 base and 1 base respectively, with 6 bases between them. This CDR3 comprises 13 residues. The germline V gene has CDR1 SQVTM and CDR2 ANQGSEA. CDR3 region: CSVEAGGTDTQYF. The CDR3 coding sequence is TGCAGCGTTGAAGCGGGGGGCACAGATACGCAGTATTTT.

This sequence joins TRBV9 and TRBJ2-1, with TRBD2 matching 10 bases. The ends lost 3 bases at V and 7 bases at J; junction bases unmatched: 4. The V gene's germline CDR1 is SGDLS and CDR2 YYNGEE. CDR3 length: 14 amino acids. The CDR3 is CASSEAGGWNEQFF. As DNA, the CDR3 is TGTGCCAGCAGCGAAGCGGGGGGGTGGAATGAGCAGTTCTTC. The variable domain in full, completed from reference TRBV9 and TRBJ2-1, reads DSGVTQTPKHLITATGQRVTLRCSPRSGDLSVYWYQQSLDQGLQFLIQYYNGEERAKGNILERFSAQQFPDLHSELNLSSLELGDSALYFCASSEAGGWNEQFFGPGTRLTVL.

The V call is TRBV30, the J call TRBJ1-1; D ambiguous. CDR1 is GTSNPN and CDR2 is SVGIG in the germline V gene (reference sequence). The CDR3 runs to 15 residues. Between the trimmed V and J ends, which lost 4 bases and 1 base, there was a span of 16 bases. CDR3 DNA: TGTGCCTGGAATGTCGTGGCAGGCGCGAACACTGAAGCTTTCTTT. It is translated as CAWNVVAGANTEAFF. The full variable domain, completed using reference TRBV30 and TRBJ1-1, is SQTIHQWPATLVQPVGSPLSLECTVEGTSNPNLYWYRQAAGRGLQLLFYSVGIGQISSEVPQNLSASRPQDRQFILSSKKLLLSDSGFYLCAWNVVAGANTEAFFGQGTRLTVV.

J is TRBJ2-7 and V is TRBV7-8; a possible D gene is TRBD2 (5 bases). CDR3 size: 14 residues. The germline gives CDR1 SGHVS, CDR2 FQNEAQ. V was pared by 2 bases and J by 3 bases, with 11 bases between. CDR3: CASSLLEGFYEQYF. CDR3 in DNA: TGTGCCAGCAGCTTACTTGAGGGTTTCTACGAGCAGTACTTC.

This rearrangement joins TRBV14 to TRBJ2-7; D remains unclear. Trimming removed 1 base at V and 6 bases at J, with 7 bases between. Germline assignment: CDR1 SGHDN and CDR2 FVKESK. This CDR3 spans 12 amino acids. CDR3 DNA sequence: TGTGCCAGCAGCCAAGTTCTCGGCGAGCAGTACTTC. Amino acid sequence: CASSQVLGEQYF.

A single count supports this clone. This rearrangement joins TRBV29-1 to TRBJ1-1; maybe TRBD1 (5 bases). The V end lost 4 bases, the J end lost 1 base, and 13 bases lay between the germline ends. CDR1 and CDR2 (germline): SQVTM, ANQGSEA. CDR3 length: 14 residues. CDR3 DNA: TGCAGCGTTGGACCCCGACAGTCGAACACTGAAGCTTTCTTT. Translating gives CSVGPRQSNTEAFF.

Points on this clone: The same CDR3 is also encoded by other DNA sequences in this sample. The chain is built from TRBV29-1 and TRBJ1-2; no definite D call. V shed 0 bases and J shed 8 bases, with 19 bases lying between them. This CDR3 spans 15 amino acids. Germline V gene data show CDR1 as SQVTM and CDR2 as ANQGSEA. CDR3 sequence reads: CSVEDQRAESFGYTF. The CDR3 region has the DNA TGCAGCGTTGAAGACCAAAGGGCGGAGTCCTTCGGCTACACCTTC. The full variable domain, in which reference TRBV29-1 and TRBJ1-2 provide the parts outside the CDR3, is SAVISQKPSRDICQRGTSLTIQCQVDSQVTMMFWYRQQPGQSLTLIATANQGSEATYESGFVIDKFPISRPNLTFSTLTVSNMSPEDSSIYLCSVEDQRAESFGYTFGSGTRLTVV.

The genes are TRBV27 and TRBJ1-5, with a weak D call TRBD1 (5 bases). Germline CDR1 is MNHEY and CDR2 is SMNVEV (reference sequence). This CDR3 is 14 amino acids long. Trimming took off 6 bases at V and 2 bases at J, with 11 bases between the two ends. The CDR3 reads CASSRRDGNQPQHF. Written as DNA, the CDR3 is TGTGCCAGCAGCCGCAGGGATGGCAATCAGCCCCAGCATTTT.

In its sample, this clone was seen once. Written as DNA, the CDR3 is TGTGCCAGCAGCCCGCGCGGGGGTGGGGGACCGAGCTCCTACAATGAGCAGTTCTTC. Amino acid sequence: CASSPRGGGGPSSYNEQFF. The chain joins TRBV7-9 to TRBJ2-1, with 7 bases lining up with TRBD2. The CDR3 has 19 amino acids. J gave up 0 bases and V 5 bases, and 16 bases lay outside the gene matches. The germline V gene encodes CDR1 SEHNR and CDR2 FQNEAQ (reference sequence).

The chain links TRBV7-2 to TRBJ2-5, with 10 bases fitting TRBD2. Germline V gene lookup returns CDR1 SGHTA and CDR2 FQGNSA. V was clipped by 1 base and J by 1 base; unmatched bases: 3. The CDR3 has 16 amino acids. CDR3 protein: CASSLDSGGLQETQYF. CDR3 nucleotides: TGTGCCAGCAGCTTAGATAGCGGGGGGCTCCAAGAGACCCAGTACTTC. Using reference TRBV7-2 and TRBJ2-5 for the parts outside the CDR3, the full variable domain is GAGVSQSPSNKVTEKGKDVELRCDPISGHTALYWYRQSLGQGLEFLIYFQGNSAPDKSGLPSDRFSAERTGGSVSTLTIQRTQQEDSAVYLCASSLDSGGLQETQYFGPGTRLLVL.

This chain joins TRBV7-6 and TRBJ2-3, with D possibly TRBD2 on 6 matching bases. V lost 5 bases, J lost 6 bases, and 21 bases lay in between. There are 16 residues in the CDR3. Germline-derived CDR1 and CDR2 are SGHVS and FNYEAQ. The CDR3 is CASSPTLGGAVDTQYF. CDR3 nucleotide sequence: TGTGCCAGCAGCCCAACCCTGGGGGGTGCTGTCGATACGCAGTATTTT.

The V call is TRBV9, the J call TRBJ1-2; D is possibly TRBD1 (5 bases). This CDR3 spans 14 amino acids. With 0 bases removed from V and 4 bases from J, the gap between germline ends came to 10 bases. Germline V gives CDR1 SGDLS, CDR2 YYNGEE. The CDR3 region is CASSVETGLYGYTF. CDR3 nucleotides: TGTGCCAGCAGCGTAGAGACGGGACTCTATGGCTACACCTTC.

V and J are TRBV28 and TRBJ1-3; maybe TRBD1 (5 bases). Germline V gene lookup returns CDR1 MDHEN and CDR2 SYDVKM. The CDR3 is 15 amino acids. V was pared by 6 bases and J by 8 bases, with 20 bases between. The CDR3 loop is CASSPMGGGADTIYF. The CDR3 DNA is TGTGCCAGCAGCCCCATGGGGGGGGGTGCGGACACCATATATTTT.

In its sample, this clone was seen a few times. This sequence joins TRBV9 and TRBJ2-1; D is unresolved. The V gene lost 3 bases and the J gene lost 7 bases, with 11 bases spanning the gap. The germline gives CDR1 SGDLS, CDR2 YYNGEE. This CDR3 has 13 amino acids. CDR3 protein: CASSGTTRNEQFF. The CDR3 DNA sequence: TGTGCCAGCAGCGGGACGACCCGGAATGAGCAGTTCTTC.

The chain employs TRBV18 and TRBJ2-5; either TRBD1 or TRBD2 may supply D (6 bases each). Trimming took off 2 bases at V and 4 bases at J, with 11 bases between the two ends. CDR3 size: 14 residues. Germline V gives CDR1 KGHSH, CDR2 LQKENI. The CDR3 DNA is TGTGCCAGCTCACCATTCCCGGGGGCAGAGACCCAGTACTTC. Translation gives CASSPFPGAETQYF.

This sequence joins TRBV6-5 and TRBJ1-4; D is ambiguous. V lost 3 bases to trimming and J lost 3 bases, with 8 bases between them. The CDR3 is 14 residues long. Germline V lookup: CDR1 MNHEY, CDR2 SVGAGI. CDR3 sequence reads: CASSYTRANEKLFF. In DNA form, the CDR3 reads TGTGCCAGCAGTTATACAAGGGCTAATGAAAAACTGTTTTTT.

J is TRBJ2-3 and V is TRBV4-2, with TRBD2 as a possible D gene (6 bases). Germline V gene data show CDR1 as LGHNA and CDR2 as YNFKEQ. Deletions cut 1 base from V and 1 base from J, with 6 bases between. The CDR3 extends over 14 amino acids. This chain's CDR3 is CASSQAGGTDTQYF. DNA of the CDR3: TGTGCCAGCAGCCAAGCGGGGGGCACAGATACGCAGTATTTT.

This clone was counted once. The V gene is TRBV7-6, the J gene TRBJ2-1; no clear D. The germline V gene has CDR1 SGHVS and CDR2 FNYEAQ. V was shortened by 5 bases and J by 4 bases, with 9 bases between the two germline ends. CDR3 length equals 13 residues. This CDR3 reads CASSQTQYNEQFF. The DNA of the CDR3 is TGTGCCAGCAGCCAGACACAGTACAATGAGCAGTTCTTC.

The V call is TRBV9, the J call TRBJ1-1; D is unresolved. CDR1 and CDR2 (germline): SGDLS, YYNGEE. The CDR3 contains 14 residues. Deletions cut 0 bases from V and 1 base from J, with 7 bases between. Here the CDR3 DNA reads TGTGCCAGCAGCGTAGACTCTGCGAACACTGAAGCTTTCTTT. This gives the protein CASSVDSANTEAFF.

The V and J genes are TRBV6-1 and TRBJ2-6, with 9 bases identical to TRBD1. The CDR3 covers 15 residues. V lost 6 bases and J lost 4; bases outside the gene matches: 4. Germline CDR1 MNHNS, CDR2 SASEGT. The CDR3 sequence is CASSGDRAGANVLTF. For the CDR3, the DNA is TGTGCCAGCAGCGGGGACAGGGCGGGGGCCAACGTCCTGACTTTC.

The CDR3 coding sequence is TGTGCCAGCTCACCCCCCGGCAGGGAGACCCAGTACTTC. Protein: CASSPPGRETQYF. J is TRBJ2-5 and V is TRBV18; unclear D gene. V lost 3 bases and J lost 5, with 10 bases in between. Germline assignment: CDR1 KGHSH and CDR2 LQKENI. This CDR3 is 13 amino acids long.

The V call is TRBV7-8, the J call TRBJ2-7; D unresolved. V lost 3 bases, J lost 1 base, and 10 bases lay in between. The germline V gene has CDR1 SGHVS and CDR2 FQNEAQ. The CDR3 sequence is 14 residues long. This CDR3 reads CASSLGNPSYEQYF. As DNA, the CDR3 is TGTGCCAGCAGCTTGGGCAACCCTTCCTACGAGCAGTACTTC.

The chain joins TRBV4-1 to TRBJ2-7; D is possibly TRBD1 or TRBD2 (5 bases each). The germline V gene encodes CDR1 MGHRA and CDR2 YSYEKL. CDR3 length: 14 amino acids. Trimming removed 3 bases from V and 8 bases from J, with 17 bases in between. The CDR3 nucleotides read TGCGCCAGCAGCCAGGGTGGGGACCGGGGAAAGCAGTACTTC. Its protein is CASSQGGDRGKQYF.

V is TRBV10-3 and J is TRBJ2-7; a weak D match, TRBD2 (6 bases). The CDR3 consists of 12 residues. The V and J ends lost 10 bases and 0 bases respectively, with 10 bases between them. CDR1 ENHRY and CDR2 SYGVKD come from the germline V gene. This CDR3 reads CATSTSSYEQYF. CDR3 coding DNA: TGTGCCACTTCGACTAGCTCCTACGAGCAGTACTTC.

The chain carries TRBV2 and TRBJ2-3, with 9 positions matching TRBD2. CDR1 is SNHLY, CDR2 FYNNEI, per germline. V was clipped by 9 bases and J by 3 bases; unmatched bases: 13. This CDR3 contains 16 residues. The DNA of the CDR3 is TGTGCCAGTGAGGGGGCTAGCGGGATGCAGACAGATACGCAGTATTTT. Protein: CASEGASGMQTDTQYF. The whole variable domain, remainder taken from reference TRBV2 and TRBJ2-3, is EPEVTQTPSHQVTQMGQEVILRCVPISNHLYFYWYRQILGQKVEFLVSFYNNEISEKSEIFDDQFSVERPDGSNFTLKIRSTKLEDSAMYFCASEGASGMQTDTQYFGPGTRLTVL.

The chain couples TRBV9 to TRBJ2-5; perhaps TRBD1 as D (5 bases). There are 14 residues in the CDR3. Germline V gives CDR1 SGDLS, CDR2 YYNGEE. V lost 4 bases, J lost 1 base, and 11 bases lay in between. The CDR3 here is CASSPPGAQETQYF. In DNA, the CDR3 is TGTGCCAGCAGCCCCCCTGGGGCCCAAGAGACCCAGTACTTC.

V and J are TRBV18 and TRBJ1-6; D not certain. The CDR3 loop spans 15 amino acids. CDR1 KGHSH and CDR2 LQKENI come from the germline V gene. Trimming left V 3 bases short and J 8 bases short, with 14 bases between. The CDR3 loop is CASSPLADLYSPLHF. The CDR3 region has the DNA TGTGCCAGCTCACCGCTGGCGGACCTCTATTCACCCCTCCACTTT.

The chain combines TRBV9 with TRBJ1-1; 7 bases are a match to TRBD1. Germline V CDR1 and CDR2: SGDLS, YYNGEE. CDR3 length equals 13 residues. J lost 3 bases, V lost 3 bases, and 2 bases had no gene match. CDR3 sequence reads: CASSARGDTEAFF. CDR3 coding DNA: TGTGCCAGCAGCGCCAGGGGGGACACTGAAGCTTTCTTT.

DNA of the CDR3: TGCAGTGCCCCCGAGCAGTACTTC. Amino acids: CSAPEQYF. The chain recombines TRBV20-1 with TRBJ2-7; no definite D call. This CDR3 has 8 residues. Trimming removed 6 bases from V and 6 bases from J, with 3 bases in between. The germline V gene has CDR1 DFQATT and CDR2 SNEGSKA (reference sequence).

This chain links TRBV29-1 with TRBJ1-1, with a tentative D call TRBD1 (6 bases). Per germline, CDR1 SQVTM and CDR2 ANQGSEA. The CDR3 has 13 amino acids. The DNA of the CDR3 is TGCAGACTCGGGGGACACGCGAACACTGAAGCTTTCTTT. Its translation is CRLGGHANTEAFF.

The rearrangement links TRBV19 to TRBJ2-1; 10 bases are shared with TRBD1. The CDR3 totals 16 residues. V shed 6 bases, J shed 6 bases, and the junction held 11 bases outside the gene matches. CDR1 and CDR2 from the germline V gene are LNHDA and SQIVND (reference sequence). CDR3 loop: CASRPPGQGRLNEQFF. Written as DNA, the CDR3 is TGTGCCAGTAGACCCCCGGGACAGGGGCGACTCAATGAGCAGTTCTTC.